This T cell receptor (beta chain) was captured by sequencing in a study of T cells in Graves' hyperthyroidism and ophthalmopathy. Amplified TCR beta CDR3 regions derived from RNA transcripts. A first-round RT-PCR of the TCR CDR3 used the HTBI primer set. TCRdb passed the multiplex PCR reads through MiXCR, listing each CDR3 protein once. The data hold about 500,000 distinct CDR3 sequences, with around 16% observed a single time. V dropped 2 bases and J dropped 0 bases, with 15 bases sitting between them. The CDR3 totals 17 residues. The germline V gene has CDR1 SNHLY and CDR2 FYNNEI. This clonotype was counted at least ten times. Diagnostic assessment was based on clinical symptoms, serum thyroxine and TRAb, thyroid ultrasound and orbital computed tomography.

This chain joins TRBV2 and TRBJ2-3; possible D gene TRBD2, 6 bases. The receptor's source is a woman aged 25-40 years with Graves' ophthalmopathy. The sample consisted of blood. CDR3 DNA sequence: TGTGCCAGCAGTGAAATCACACTAGCCATAAGCACAGATACGCAGTATTTT. Translation gives CASSEITLAISTDTQYF.